The 2 T cell receptor beta chains below were found in one sample sequenced in a study of T cell responses to AZD1222 COVID-19 vaccine. Produced via immunoSEQ multiplex PCR; TCRdb's table is partial and in-frame only. The sample has around 160,000 clones, under 95% seen once. This specimen was peripheral blood, taken on day 0 of AZD1222 vaccination. All receptors derive from an adult in good health.

The chain uses TRBV5-1 and TRBJ1-4, with unresolved D. Trimming took off 4 bases at V and 4 bases at J, with 14 bases between the two ends. Per the germline V gene, CDR1 is SGHRS and CDR2 is YFSETQ. CDR3 length equals 15 residues. CDR3 sequence reads: CASSPRVSGNEKLFF. The DNA for the CDR3 is TGCGCCAGCAGCCCACGGGTCAGCGGTAATGAAAAACTGTTTTTT.

The chain carries TRBV4-3 and TRBJ1-2; D gene unclear. CDR3 length: 15 residues. Trimming stripped 0 bases from V and 3 bases from J, with 11 bases between. Germline V gene sequence: CDR1 LGHNA, CDR2 YSLEER. CDR3 residues: CASSQDSPTDYGYTF. Written as DNA, the CDR3 is TGCGCCAGCAGCCAAGATTCCCCTACTGACTATGGCTACACCTTC.